These 14 T cell receptor beta chains came from one sample sequenced in a study of immune heterogeneity within non-small cell lung tumors. In a multiplex PCR, 32 V and 13 J primers amplified TCR beta CDR3. Via MiXCR, TCRdb re-called the multiplex PCR reads, giving one row per CDR3 protein. The sample carries 2,800 or so distinct CDR3 sequences, about 45% recorded once. Template came from bulk tumor genomic DNA, at roughly 610 ng per sample. Spaced far apart, several biopsies were taken from each primary tumor during surgery. The study cohort was described as untreated, and its members had newly diagnosed non-small cell lung cancer. They went on to have curative surgery. The sequenced sample consisted of lung tumor tissue. The receptor source for this set is a woman aged 55-70 years with non-small cell lung cancer.

The chain is built from TRBV12-3 or TRBV12-4 and TRBJ2-3; D is uncertain. The germline V and J ends were trimmed by 3 bases and 8 bases, with 6 bases remaining between them. CDR3 length equals 11 residues. CDR3 in amino acids: CASSFRATQYF. CDR3 DNA sequence: TGTGCCAGCAGTTTTCGAGCTACGCAGTATTTT.

The chain carries TRBV6-2 or TRBV6-3 and TRBJ2-7, with D possibly being TRBD1 or TRBD2 (6 bases each). Trimming took off 2 bases at V and 5 bases at J, with 7 bases between the two ends. Germline assignment: CDR1 MNHEY and CDR2 SVGEGT. This CDR3 region has 12 residues. The CDR3 DNA reads as TGTGCCAGCAGTTACAGGGGGGACGAGCAGTACTTC. As protein: CASSYRGDEQYF.

On this clonotype: A much larger clonotype is one base distant, so this may be a read error. V usage is TRBV2 and J usage is TRBJ2-3; D is uncertain. In germline, CDR1 is SNHLY, CDR2 FYNNEI. This CDR3 is built from 15 residues. V lost 2 bases and J 0 bases, leaving 9 bases between the germline ends. The CDR3 nucleotides are TGTGCCAGCAGTGAAACCGGGCCTAGCACAGATACGCAGTATTTT. Translation gives CASSETGPSTDTQYF.

DNA of the CDR3: TGCGCCAGCAGCTCTGGACAGGGCAATCAGCCCCAGCATTTT. Its protein is CASSSGQGNQPQHF. The chain employs TRBV5-1 and TRBJ1-5; 7 bases are a match to TRBD1. Germline values: CDR1 SGHRS, CDR2 YFSETQ. V lost 3 bases and J lost 2; bases outside the gene matches: 2. The CDR3 runs to 14 residues.

The chain employs TRBV20-1 and TRBJ1-2, with 8 bases identical to TRBD1. CDR1 and CDR2 from the germline V gene are DFQATT and SNEGSKA (reference sequence). The CDR3 totals 13 residues. Germline trimming cut 3 bases from V and 6 bases from J; bases unmatched to any gene: 6. CDR3 DNA sequence: TGCAGTGCTAGTATCCAGGGGGCCGATGGCTACACCTTC. This translates into CSASIQGADGYTF.

This clonotype occurred a few times. The V and J genes are TRBV7-8 and TRBJ2-4; 9 bases align to TRBD2. Per germline, CDR1 SGHVS and CDR2 FQNEAQ. This CDR3 has 15 amino acids. The junction had 5 bases not matched to a gene; V was cut back by 1 base and J by 7 bases. This chain's CDR3 is CASSLDSGGWNIQYF. The CDR3 bases are TGTGCCAGCAGCTTAGATAGCGGGGGATGGAACATTCAGTACTTC.

This chain links TRBV7-8 with TRBJ2-7; 7 nucleotides match TRBD2. The CDR3 spans 14 residues. Unmatched junction bases numbered 10, after V lost 6 bases and J lost 5 bases. Germline assignment: CDR1 SGHVS and CDR2 FQNEAQ. Written as DNA, the CDR3 is TGTGCCAGCAGGCAAACGGGACTATTCAACGAGCAGTACTTC. This sequence encodes CASRQTGLFNEQYF. The variable domain in full, with the rest retrieved from reference TRBV7-8 and TRBJ2-7, is GAGVSQSPRYKVAKRGQDVALRCDPISGHVSLFWYQQALGQGPEFLTYFQNEAQLDKSGLPSDRFFAERPEGSVSTLKIQRTQQEDSAVYLCASRQTGLFNEQYFGPGTRLTVT.

A few counts support this clonotype. The chain has TRBV7-8 and TRBJ2-7, with 12 positions matching TRBD2. The CDR3 consists of 15 residues. Unmatched junction bases numbered 9, after V lost 6 bases and J lost 6 bases. Germline lookup yields CDR1 SGHVS and CDR2 FQNEAQ. The CDR3 loop reads CASRTLAGGLGEQYF. CDR3 in DNA: TGTGCCAGCAGAACCCTAGCGGGAGGGCTAGGCGAGCAGTACTTC.

The chain recombines TRBV20-1 with TRBJ2-5, with D unclear. Trimming stripped 0 bases from V and 5 bases from J, with 4 bases between. This CDR3 has 11 residues. Germline values: CDR1 DFQATT, CDR2 SNEGSKA (reference sequence). In nucleotides, the CDR3 is TGCAGTGCTAGAGAGGGGGAGACCCAGTACTTC. This encodes CSAREGETQYF.

The table lists this clonotype with a few counts. This chain connects TRBV11-3 to TRBJ1-2; tentative D call: TRBD1 (5 bases). This CDR3 is built from 15 residues. The germline V gene has CDR1 SGHNT and CDR2 YENEEA. V was shortened by 8 bases and J by 4 bases, with 20 bases between the two germline ends. This CDR3 reads CASRPNRGSFYGYTF. CDR3 nucleotide sequence: TGTGCCAGCCGCCCGAACCGGGGGAGTTTCTATGGCTACACCTTC.

To note about this clonotype: This sequence may be a read error, since a much larger clone differs from it by one base. V usage is TRBV20-1 and J usage is TRBJ2-7, with 7 bases matching TRBD1. Losses at the gene ends were 7 bases for V and 4 bases for J; bases not matched to a gene: 7. The length of the CDR3 is 12 residues. Germline V gene lookup returns CDR1 DFQATT and CDR2 SNEGSKA (reference sequence). The CDR3 bases are TGCAGTGATACGGGACAGCGTTACGAGCAGTACTTC. Protein: CSDTGQRYEQYF.

Judged by abundance, this clonotype is large. The gene calls are TRBV3-1 and TRBJ1-4; D gene unclear. CDR3 length: 12 residues. V lost 2 bases and J 8 bases, leaving 6 bases between the germline ends. From germline, CDR1 is LGHDT and CDR2 YNNKEL (reference sequence). The CDR3 DNA follows: TGTGCCAGCAGCCAAAGCCGCGAAAAACTGTTTTTT. The encoded protein is CASSQSREKLFF.

The gene calls are TRBV5-1 and TRBJ2-7, with TRBD1 matching 9 bases. V gave up 4 bases and J gave up 6 bases; unmatched junction bases: 5. The germline CDR1 and CDR2 sequences are SGHRS and YFSETQ. This CDR3 is 13 amino acids long. The CDR3 spells CASSVGDRAEQYF. The CDR3 coding sequence is TGCGCCAGCAGCGTCGGGGACAGGGCCGAGCAGTACTTC. The full variable domain, its missing parts supplied by reference TRBV5-1 and TRBJ2-7, is KAGVTQTPRYLIKTRGQQVTLSCSPISGHRSVSWYQQTPGQGLQFLFEYFSETQRNKGNFPGRFSGRQFSNSRSEMNVSTLELGDSALYLCASSVGDRAEQYFGPGTRLTVT.

This clonotype was observed a handful of times. The chain combines TRBV27 with TRBJ1-2; 9 nucleotides align to TRBD1. The CDR3 is 15 residues long. Losses at the gene ends were 5 bases for V and 7 bases for J; bases not matched to a gene: 11. From germline, CDR1 is MNHEY and CDR2 SMNVEV (reference sequence). DNA for the CDR3: TGTGCCAGCAGTGCATCCGGGACAGGGTTATTTGGCTACACCTTC. As protein: CASSASGTGLFGYTF.